This passage covers 17 T cell receptor beta chains from one sample sequenced in a study of shared clonotypes between healthy human individuals. The protocol was immunoSEQ multiplex PCR, while the TCRdb copy is restricted to in-frame clones and leaves out a portion. The profile shows about 510,000 clones, less than 96% of them singletons. The sequencing input was naive CD4+ T cells sorted from blood. Subset here: CD45RA+ positively selected. These receptors were obtained from a young woman in good health.

The V call is TRBV7-9, the J call TRBJ1-2, with D hard to call. Trimming left V 5 bases short and J 6 bases short, with 13 bases between. The CDR3 runs 13 residues. CDR1 and CDR2 from the germline V gene are SEHNR and FQNEAQ (reference sequence). The CDR3 nucleotides are TGTGCCAGCAGCCCCGGTGCAGTAGATGGCTACACCTTC. This encodes CASSPGAVDGYTF.

The chain links TRBV7-9 to TRBJ2-6; D not certain. V was clipped by 1 base and J by 0 bases, with 10 bases between them. The germline V gene has CDR1 SEHNR and CDR2 FQNEAQ (reference sequence). CDR3 length equals 17 residues. The CDR3 is CASSLVVPDSGANVLTF. CDR3 bases: TGTGCCAGCAGCTTAGTTGTCCCCGACTCTGGGGCCAACGTCCTGACTTTC.

V is TRBV19 and J is TRBJ1-6; D remains ambiguous. The CDR3 is made up of 16 amino acids. Trimming took off 3 bases at V and 0 bases at J, with 9 bases between the two ends. In germline, CDR1 is LNHDA, CDR2 SQIVND (reference sequence). CDR3 residues: CASSISGSSYNSPLHF. The DNA of the CDR3 is TGTGCCAGTAGTATTTCCGGGAGCTCCTATAATTCACCCCTCCACTTT.

V is TRBV27 and J is TRBJ1-5; 8 bases line up with TRBD1. Unmatched junction bases numbered 7, after V lost 3 bases and J lost 0 bases. Per germline, CDR1 MNHEY and CDR2 SMNVEV (reference sequence). The CDR3 covers 17 residues. The CDR3 region has the DNA TGTGCCAGCAGTTTCGGGACAGGCCCAAATAGCAATCAGCCCCAGCATTTT. Translated: CASSFGTGPNSNQPQHF.

On this clone: Other DNA sequences in this specimen translate into the identical CDR3. The rearrangement links TRBV27 to TRBJ2-4, with 10 bases fitting TRBD1. Germline V gives CDR1 MNHEY, CDR2 SMNVEV (reference sequence). V lost 6 bases to trimming and J lost 1 base; unmatched junction nucleotides: 0. The CDR3 spans 14 residues. The CDR3 reads CASRDRGAKNIQYF. The DNA of the CDR3 is TGTGCCAGCAGGGACAGGGGGGCCAAAAACATTCAGTACTTC.

This rearrangement joins TRBV4-1 to TRBJ2-5, with D unclear. CDR3 length: 13 amino acids. Trimming shortened V by 0 bases and J by 4 bases, and 6 bases separated the two germline ends. From germline, CDR1 is MGHRA and CDR2 YSYEKL. The CDR3 reads CASSQDWRETQYF. CDR3 nucleotide sequence: TGCGCCAGCAGCCAAGATTGGCGAGAGACCCAGTACTTC.

The chain joins TRBV19 to TRBJ1-2, with D possibly TRBD1 on 6 matching bases. Per the germline V gene, CDR1 is LNHDA and CDR2 is SQIVND (reference sequence). V lost 5 bases to trimming and J lost 3 bases, with 16 bases between them. The CDR3 sequence is 15 residues long. CDR3: CASSPARQDYYGYTF. The DNA of the CDR3 is TGTGCCAGTAGTCCCGCGAGACAGGATTACTATGGCTACACCTTC.

This sequence joins TRBV11-2 and TRBJ1-5; the D gene is possibly TRBD1 (5 bases). V lost 4 bases, J lost 3 bases, and 10 bases lay in between. The CDR3 spans 14 residues. Germline-derived CDR1 and CDR2 are SGHAT and FQNNGV. For the CDR3, the DNA is TGTGCCAGCAGCTGGACACCGACCAATCAGCCCCAGCATTTT. The encoded protein is CASSWTPTNQPQHF.

The rearrangement uses TRBV2 and TRBJ2-7; 9 bases fit TRBD1. Germline-derived CDR1 and CDR2 are SNHLY and FYNNEI. The CDR3 loop spans 15 amino acids. After removal of 5 bases from V and 6 bases from J, the junction contained 11 bases not matched to a gene. CDR3 sequence reads: CASSTQGAPRTEQYF. The CDR3 nucleotides are TGTGCCAGCAGTACACAGGGGGCGCCTCGTACCGAGCAGTACTTC.

This sequence joins TRBV18 and TRBJ1-1, with 10 bases identical to TRBD1. Germline V gene lookup returns CDR1 KGHSH and CDR2 LQKENI. The trim removed 3 bases at V and 6 bases at J, leaving 7 bases unmatched. The CDR3 has 15 amino acids. Here the CDR3 DNA reads TGTGCCAGCTCACCGGGGACAGGGGAATTAGCTGAAGCTTTCTTT. This codes for CASSPGTGELAEAFF.

Only one count was recorded for this clone. This rearrangement joins TRBV4-1 to TRBJ2-1, with TRBD2 identical over 12 bases. V shed 8 bases, J shed 11 bases, and the junction held 7 bases outside the gene matches. The CDR3 contains 13 residues. Germline lookup yields CDR1 MGHRA and CDR2 YSYEKL. The CDR3 coding sequence is TGCGCCAGCGGGAGACTAGCGGGAGAAAAGCAGTTCTTC. Translated, it gives CASGRLAGEKQFF.

The chain employs TRBV11-2 and TRBJ2-3; D possibly corresponds to TRBD1 (5 bases). The V and J ends lost 3 bases and 3 bases respectively, with 13 bases between them. Per the germline V gene, CDR1 is SGHAT and CDR2 is FQNNGV. The CDR3 runs 15 residues. The CDR3 nucleotides read TGTGCCAGCAGCTTTTTCAGGGTCCGAACAGATACGCAGTATTTT. It is translated as CASSFFRVRTDTQYF.

This rearrangement joins TRBV6-1 to TRBJ2-2; 9 bases line up with TRBD1. CDR3 length: 15 amino acids. The V segment lost 6 bases and the J segment 2 bases; nucleotides outside the gene matches: 4. Per germline, CDR1 MNHNS and CDR2 SASEGT. CDR3 in DNA: TGTGCCAGCAGACCGGACAGGGGAAACACCGGGGAGCTGTTTTTT. This codes for CASRPDRGNTGELFF.

This chain joins TRBV7-9 and TRBJ2-5; D is unresolved. Germline V gene lookup returns CDR1 SEHNR and CDR2 FQNEAQ (reference sequence). Trimming cost V 3 bases and J 1 base, with 6 bases left between them. The CDR3 is 13 residues long. The CDR3 region has the DNA TGTGCCAGCAGCTTCGACGGCCAAGAGACCCAGTACTTC. As protein: CASSFDGQETQYF. The full variable domain, completed using reference TRBV7-9 and TRBJ2-5, is DTGVSQNPRHKITKRGQNVTFRCDPISEHNRLYWYRQTLGQGPEFLTYFQNEAQLEKSRLLSDRFSAERPKGSFSTLEIQRTEQGDSAMYLCASSFDGQETQYFGPGTRLLVL.

V and J are TRBV27 and TRBJ2-5; 8 nucleotides agree with TRBD1. CDR3 length: 15 amino acids. With 2 bases clipped from V and 5 bases from J, the junction kept 7 bases outside the gene matches. Looked up from germline, CDR1 is MNHEY and CDR2 is SMNVEV (reference sequence). The CDR3 sequence is CASSLGAGGLETQYF. CDR3 sequence (DNA): TGTGCCAGCAGTTTAGGTGCAGGGGGCCTGGAGACCCAGTACTTC.

The chain uses TRBV27 and TRBJ1-1, with D perhaps matching TRBD1 (5 bases). Trimming took off 5 bases at V and 6 bases at J, with 19 bases between the two ends. This CDR3 contains 15 residues. Germline V gene data show CDR1 as MNHEY and CDR2 as SMNVEV (reference sequence). The CDR3 region is CASSTTGTLISEAFF. The CDR3 nucleotides read TGTGCCAGCAGTACTACCGGGACCCTTATCTCTGAAGCTTTCTTT.

V and J are TRBV28 and TRBJ1-2; a possible D gene is TRBD1 (6 bases). Germline loops: CDR1 MDHEN, CDR2 SYDVKM. V was shortened by 3 bases and J by 0 bases, with 17 bases between the two germline ends. CDR3 length: 17 residues. The CDR3 sequence: CASSFSYGQQANYGYTF. The CDR3 nucleotides read TGTGCCAGCAGTTTTTCGTACGGACAGCAAGCTAACTATGGCTACACCTTC.